Listed below are T cell receptor beta chains from one sample, sequenced in a study of cytomegalovirus exposure and HLA in healthy donors. TCRdb keeps only in-frame clones here, not all; method: immunoSEQ multiplex PCR. This table holds about 40,000 clones, 82% found once. Sequenced material: PBMCs. The source of these receptors is a woman under 30 in good health and CMV-seropositive. Each CDR3 is given with its conserved first and last residue. A D gene is named only where the DNA matches it firmly. Some rows have no size entry. The others give once, few or many, or a class for an expanded clone.

. TRBD1 TRBJ2-7 TRBV6-1 TGTGCCAGCAGACCCGAGACAGGGTTGCCCTACGAGCAGTACTTC CASRPETGLPYEQYF
. . TRBJ2-5 TRBV19 TGTGCCAGTAGTGTGAGCGTCCAAGAGACCCAGTACTTC CASSVSVQETQYF
once TRBD2 TRBJ2-7 TRBV4-2 TGTGCCAGCAGCCAAGAGGGAGCGGGAGGGACCTACGAGCAGTACTTC CASSQEGAGGTYEQYF
once . TRBJ1-2 TRBV4-3 TGCGCCAGCAGCCAGGGCGGGGGAGGCTATGGCTACACCTTC CASSQGGGGYGYTF
. TRBD1 TRBJ1-5 TRBV7-6 TGTGCCAGCAGCTTACGGACAGGGGGTGGCAATCAGCCCCAGCATTTT CASSLRTGGGNQPQHF
. TRBD2 TRBJ2-1 TRBV15 TGTGCCACCAGCAGCCAGCGGGACCACAATGAGCAGTTCTTC CATSSQRDHNEQFF
. TRBD1 TRBJ1-1 TRBV10-3 TGTGCCATCAGTGACCCTACAGGGGCTAGGACTGAAGCTTTCTTT CAISDPTGARTEAFF
. . TRBJ1-2 TRBV5-1 TGCGCCAGCAGCACCGGAACAGGGAACGACTATGGCTACACCTTC CASSTGTGNDYGYTF
. TRBD1 TRBJ2-5 TRBV19 TGTGCCAGCTGGGACAGGGCGCAAGAGACCCAGTACTTC CASWDRAQETQYF
. TRBD1 TRBJ2-1 TRBV11-3 TGTGCCAGCAGCGACCGGGACAGGTTAAACAATGAGCAGTTCTTC CASSDRDRLNNEQFF
. TRBD2 TRBJ2-3 TRBV7-8 TGTGCCAGCAGCTTAGAGGGACTAGCGGGGGGGATGACGACAGATACGCAGTATTTT CASSLEGLAGGMTTDTQYF
few . TRBJ2-1 TRBV13 TGTGCCAGCAGCACCCTACAGAATGAGCAGTTCTTC CASSTLQNEQFF
few . TRBJ2-1 TRBV15 TGTGCCACCAGCAGAGATCGGGTACAGGTCGACAATGAGCAGTTCTTC CATSRDRVQVDNEQFF
few TRBD1 TRBJ2-2 TRBV5-1 TGCGCCAGCAGCCTGACAGGGGGAGTAGTCGGGGAGCTGTTTTTT CASSLTGGVVGELFF
. . TRBJ2-7 TRBV12-5 TGTGCTAGTGGTTTGGCCCTCGGGGATATGCAGTACTTC CASGLALGDMQYF
. . TRBJ2-2 TRBV21-1 TGTGCCAGCAGCCATCCTGAGCACACCGGGACTAGCGGGAATTGGGACGGGGAGCTGTTTTTT CASSHPEHTGTSGNWDGELFF
once . TRBJ2-7 TRBV27 TGTGCCAGCAGTCCGGGACTTTTCTCCTACGAGCAGTACTTC CASSPGLFSYEQYF
. TRBD2 TRBJ2-5 TRBV7-2 TGTGCCAGCAGCTTTCGCGGGGGGGTGGAGACCCAGTACTTC CASSFRGGVETQYF
. . TRBJ1-5 TRBV5-1 TGCGCCAGCAGCTTAAACACCGGCGGGGAGCCCCAGCATTTT CASSLNTGGEPQHF
. TRBD1 TRBJ2-3 TRBV5-4 TGTGCCAGCAGAAATGGACAGGGCATCCCGGGACTTCTCTTGGGTAATACGCAGTATTTT CASRNGQGIPGLLLGNTQYF
. . TRBJ1-2 TRBV6-1 TGTGCCAGCAGTGAAGGGAGGGGTGGTATCTATGGCTACACCTTC CASSEGRGGIYGYTF
. . TRBJ1-1 TRBV7-2 TGTGCCAGCAGCTTAGCGTTAGGAGTAACTGAAGCTTTCTTT CASSLALGVTEAFF
. . TRBJ1-6 TRBV11-2 TGTGCCAGCAGGGGGCTCCGGGATAATTCACCCCTCCACTTT CASRGLRDNSPLHF
. TRBD2 TRBJ2-1 TRBV28 TGTGCCAGCAGTTTACTGTTCGAGAGTTTAGCGGGTCTCCCCTACAATGAGCAGTTCTTC CASSLLFESLAGLPYNEQFF
. . TRBJ2-1 TRBV27 TGTGCCAGCAGTCCACTAGGGTTCAGTGAGCAGTTCTTC CASSPLGFSEQFF
. TRBD1 TRBJ1-5 TRBV28 TGTGCCAGCAGTTGGGGGACAGGCCAAAATCAGCCCCAGCATTTT CASSWGTGQNQPQHF
. TRBD1 TRBJ2-3 TRBV6-4 TGTGCCAGCAGTGCCGGGACAGGCACAGATACGCAGTATTTT CASSAGTGTDTQYF
. . TRBJ2-7 TRBV10-3 TGTGCCATCGGGGGGGCGAGAGGAGGAAGAGAAGTCATCGAGCAGTACTTC CAIGGARGGREVIEQYF
medium-sized . TRBJ2-2 TRBV19 TGTGCCAGTCGGGTTGGACAACTCTCGACCGGGGAGCTGTTTTTT CASRVGQLSTGELFF
. TRBD2 TRBJ2-3 TRBV5-6 TGTGCCAGCAGCTCTCTAGCGGGCACAGATACGCAGTATTTT CASSSLAGTDTQYF
. TRBD2 TRBJ2-1 TRBV9 TGTGCCAGCAGCGTCATTAGCGGGAGGGCCGGGAATGAGCAGTTCTTC CASSVISGRAGNEQFF
. . TRBJ2-2 TRBV2 TGTGCCAGCAGTGATGGCAGGGCGAACACCGGGGAGCTGTTTTTT CASSDGRANTGELFF
once TRBD1 TRBJ2-7 TRBV29-1 TGCAGCGTAGGGCCCCCGACAGGGGTCGGTTACGAGCAGTACTTC CSVGPPTGVGYEQYF
. . TRBJ2-7 TRBV6-4 TGTGCCAGCAGTGAGAGGGGGGGCAGGTCCGAGCAGTACTTC CASSERGGRSEQYF
. TRBD2 TRBJ2-3 TRBV7-2 TGTGCCAGCAGCCCCCTGGTTTGGCGGGAGGCCCCAGATACGCAGTATTTT CASSPLVWREAPDTQYF
. . TRBJ2-7 TRBV20-1 TGCAGTGTTCACTCAGGTGGCGAGCAGTACTTC CSVHSGGEQYF
once TRBD2 TRBJ2-1 TRBV4-2 TGTGCCAGCAGCCAAGGGACTAGCGGCTCCTACAATGAGCAGTTCTTC CASSQGTSGSYNEQFF
. . TRBJ2-1 TRBV21-1 TGTGCCAGGGGAAGGGGAGCGGGAGCCAGGGATGAGCAGTTCTTC CARGRGAGARDEQFF
. . TRBJ1-6 TRBV6-5 TGTGCCAGCAGTTACTCGGTGGGGGAGGGGAATTCACCCCTCCACTTT CASSYSVGEGNSPLHF
. TRBD1 TRBJ1-2 TRBV10-3 TGTGCCAACCAGGGGGCGCAAGACTATGGCTACACCTTC CANQGAQDYGYTF
. TRBD1 TRBJ1-6 TRBV4-1 TGCGCCAGCAGCTTCGACAGGGCAGTTGGGTATAATTCACCCCTCCACTTT CASSFDRAVGYNSPLHF
. TRBD1 TRBJ2-3 TRBV5-1 TGCGCCAGCGGATGGACCCGGGACAGGGCAGATACGCAGTATTTT CASGWTRDRADTQYF
once . TRBJ1-1 TRBV6-5 TGTGCCAGCAGTTACGGGGGCGGGAACACTGAAGCTTTCTTT CASSYGGGNTEAFF
. TRBD1 TRBJ2-1 TRBV5-6 TGTGCCAGCAGCCCGACAGGGGTAACCTACAATGAGCAGTTCTTC CASSPTGVTYNEQFF
. . TRBJ2-7 TRBV18 TGTGCCAGCTCACCACTTTCCGAAGGCGGCGAGCAGTACTTC CASSPLSEGGEQYF
. . TRBJ1-2 TRBV7-9 TGTGCCAGCAGCCCCCAGTGGGAGTGGAGCTATGGCTACACCTTC CASSPQWEWSYGYTF
. . TRBJ1-2 TRBV6-1 TGTGCCAGCAGCCACGGGGATCGGAGCTACACCTTC CASSHGDRSYTF
once TRBD1 TRBJ2-7 TRBV2 TGTGCCAGCAGTGAATATAGGACAGGGTCCTACGAGCAGTACTTC CASSEYRTGSYEQYF
. TRBD1 TRBJ1-2 TRBV29-1 TGCAGCGTTGAAGGGCAGGGGGGTGGCTACACCTTC CSVEGQGGGYTF
. . TRBJ1-3 TRBV7-8 TGTGCCAGCAGCCCCGGGGGTTCTGGAAACACCATATATTTT CASSPGGSGNTIYF
. . TRBJ2-2 TRBV6-4 TGTGCCAGCAGTAAATCACCCGAGCACACCGGGGAGCTGTTTTTT CASSKSPEHTGELFF
. . TRBJ1-2 TRBV6-5 TGTGCCAGCAGTTACTCTAATCTTGGAAGGGGAAATGGCTACACCTTC CASSYSNLGRGNGYTF
. TRBD1 TRBJ2-7 TRBV27 TGTGCCAGCAGTCCTCCGGGACAGCCCCACGAGCAGTACTTC CASSPPGQPHEQYF
. TRBD2 TRBJ2-7 TRBV7-6 TGTGCCAGCAGCTTAATAAGCGGGGCGTACTACGAGCAGTACTTC CASSLISGAYYEQYF
. . TRBJ1-2 TRBV21-1 TGTGCCAGCAGCAAAAGGGGGGGAGCTTGGGCCCGCTATGGCTACACCTTC CASSKRGGAWARYGYTF
. . TRBJ2-7 TRBV28 TGTGCCAGCGGGACATCCAGCTCCTACGAGCAGTACTTC CASGTSSSYEQYF
. . TRBJ2-1 TRBV7-2 TGTGCCAGCAGCCCCCGCGTTTGGGGGGGGGCCCATGAGCAGTTCTTC CASSPRVWGGAHEQFF
. TRBD2 TRBJ2-1 TRBV4-2 TGTGCCAGCAGCCAGGGGTCGGGAGGATCCTACAATGAGCAGTTCTTC CASSQGSGGSYNEQFF